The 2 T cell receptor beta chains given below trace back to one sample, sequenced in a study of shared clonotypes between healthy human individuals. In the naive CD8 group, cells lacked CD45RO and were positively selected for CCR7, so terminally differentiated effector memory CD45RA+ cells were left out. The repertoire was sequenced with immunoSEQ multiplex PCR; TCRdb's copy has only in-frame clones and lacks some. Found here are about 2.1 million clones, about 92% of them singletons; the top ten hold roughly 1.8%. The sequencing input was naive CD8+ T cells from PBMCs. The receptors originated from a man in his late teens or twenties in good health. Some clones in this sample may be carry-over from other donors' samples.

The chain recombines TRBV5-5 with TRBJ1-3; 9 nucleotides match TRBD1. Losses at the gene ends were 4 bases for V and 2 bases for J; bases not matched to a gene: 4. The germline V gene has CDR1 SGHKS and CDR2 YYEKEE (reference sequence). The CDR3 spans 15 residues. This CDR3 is CASSQQGAPGNTIYF. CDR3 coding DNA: TGTGCCAGCAGCCAACAGGGGGCCCCTGGAAACACCATATATTTT.

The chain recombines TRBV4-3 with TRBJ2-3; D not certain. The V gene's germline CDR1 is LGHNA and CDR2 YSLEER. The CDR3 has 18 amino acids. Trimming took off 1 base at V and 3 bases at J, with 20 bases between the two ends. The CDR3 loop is CASSQAQVRQAQTDTQYF. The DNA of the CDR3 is TGCGCCAGCAGCCAAGCTCAGGTCCGGCAGGCTCAAACAGATACGCAGTATTTT.